A selection of T cell receptor beta chains follows, all from one sample in a study of PD-L1 blockade in urothelial cancer. TCRdb's table, derived via immunoSEQ multiplex PCR, lists solely in-frame clones and lacks some. This sample has about 88,000 clones, with roughly 90% found just once. The sample was PBMCs, taken around atezolizumab (anti-PD-L1) treatment. All receptors come from a man aged 60-69 years with urothelial cancer. CDR3s include the opening cysteine and the closing phenylalanine or tryptophan. D genes are given only for firm matches. Clone size appears in some rows only: once, few, many, or a class for an expanded clone.

-	TRBV12-2	TRBJ2-1	once	CASRFLAGTTHNEQFF	TGTGCAAGTCGCTTTCTAGCGGGTACTACCCACAATGAGCAGTTCTTC
TRBD2	TRBV27	TRBJ2-1	-	CASSGLAGYNEQFF	TGTGCCAGCAGCGGGCTAGCGGGGTACAATGAGCAGTTCTTC
-	TRBV25-1	TRBJ2-2	-	CASSAGSSRLSGELFF	TGTGCCAGCAGTGCGGGGAGCAGCCGCCTCTCCGGGGAGCTGTTTTTT
-	TRBV4-1	TRBJ1-4	-	CASSQFEATNEKLFF	TGCGCCAGCAGCCAGTTTGAGGCGACTAATGAAAAACTGTTTTTT
-	TRBV7-3	TRBJ2-2	-	CASSLRAGNTGELFF	TGTGCCAGCAGCTTAAGGGCGGGGAACACCGGGGAGCTGTTTTTT
-	TRBV9	TRBJ2-3	-	CASSVESSKDTQYF	TGTGCCAGCAGCGTAGAGAGTAGCAAAGATACGCAGTATTTT
-	TRBV7-2	TRBJ2-5	-	CASSLAGAQETQYF	TGTGCCAGCAGCTTAGCGGGAGCCCAAGAGACCCAGTACTTC
-	TRBV5-1	TRBJ2-5	-	CASSRLAYQETQYF	TGCGCCAGCAGCCGACTCGCGTACCAAGAGACCCAGTACTTC
TRBD1	TRBV30	TRBJ1-6	-	CAWRRPGQGVSPLHF	TGTGCCTGGAGGAGACCGGGACAGGGTGTTTCACCCCTCCACTTT
TRBD1	TRBV19	TRBJ1-4	-	CASTNSQGAVANEKLFF	TGTGCCAGTACCAACTCCCAGGGGGCGGTGGCTAATGAAAAACTGTTTTTT
-	TRBV7-7	TRBJ2-2	-	CASSHGTPGELFF	TGTGCCAGCAGCCACGGGACACCGGGGGAGCTGTTTTTT
TRBD1	TRBV6-5	TRBJ2-5	-	CASSYGIKGAQETQYF	TGTGCCAGCAGTTACGGGATTAAGGGGGCACAAGAGACCCAGTACTTC
TRBD2	TRBV10-1	TRBJ2-3	-	CASSEGLAGGSGTQYF	TGCGCCAGCAGTGAGGGACTCGCGGGGGGAAGCGGTACGCAGTATTTT
-	TRBV6-5	TRBJ2-7	-	CASRQRQAEQYF	TGTGCCAGCAGGCAACGACAGGCCGAGCAGTACTTC
-	TRBV5-1	TRBJ2-5	-	CASSLRGKETQYF	TGCGCCAGCAGCTTGCGGGGAAAAGAGACCCAGTACTTC
TRBD1	TRBV5-1	TRBJ2-5	once	CASSTTGGRETQYF	TGCGCCAGCAGTACGACAGGGGGCCGAGAGACCCAGTACTTC
TRBD1	TRBV9	TRBJ2-1	-	CASSPRISGQGNEQFF	TGTGCCAGCAGCCCTCGCATTTCGGGACAGGGAAATGAGCAGTTCTTC
TRBD2	TRBV10-3	TRBJ2-3	-	CAISEMASGRKDTQYF	TGTGCCATCAGTGAGATGGCTAGCGGGAGAAAGGATACGCAGTATTTT
TRBD2	TRBV9	TRBJ2-1	few	CASSSGTSGYNEQFF	TGTGCCAGCAGCTCCGGGACTAGCGGGTACAATGAGCAGTTCTTC
-	TRBV15	TRBJ1-1	once	CATSFSRGVEAFF	TGTGCCACCAGCTTTTCGCGGGGGGTTGAAGCTTTCTTT
-	TRBV5-1	TRBJ2-1	-	CASSSLGQPGLEFF	TGCGCCAGCAGCTCTCTAGGACAGCCCGGATTGGAGTTCTTC
-	TRBV19	TRBJ1-3	-	CASRGLDSGNTIYF	TGTGCCAGTAGAGGACTGGACTCTGGAAACACCATATATTTT
-	TRBV7-2	TRBJ2-7	-	CASSPQRGPYEQYF	TGTGCCAGCAGCCCCCAACGGGGTCCCTACGAGCAGTACTTC
-	TRBV11-2	TRBJ2-5	-	CASSLDHGTQYF	TGTGCCAGCAGCTTAGATCACGGGACCCAGTACTTC
TRBD2	TRBV30	TRBJ2-6	-	CAWNRHSGRLAGANVLTF	TGTGCCTGGAATCGCCATAGCGGGAGACTTGCCGGGGCCAACGTCCTGACTTTC
-	TRBV19	TRBJ1-1	-	CASTPVTGTEAFF	TGTGCCAGTACCCCTGTGACGGGGACTGAAGCTTTCTTT
TRBD2	TRBV4-1	TRBJ2-3	-	CASSQELAGDTDTQYF	TGCGCCAGCAGCCAAGAACTAGCGGGGGACACAGATACGCAGTATTTT
-	TRBV5-1	TRBJ2-5	-	CASSLRGGALQETQYF	TGCGCCAGCAGCTTGCGGGGCGGGGCGCTCCAAGAGACCCAGTACTTC
TRBD2	TRBV6-5	TRBJ2-5	once	CASRGLAGGLETQYF	TGTGCCAGCAGGGGGCTAGCGGGGGGGTTGGAGACCCAGTACTTC
-	TRBV5-4	TRBJ1-2	-	CASSSASGVMYGYTF	TGTGCCAGCAGCTCCGCGTCAGGGGTCATGTATGGCTACACCTTC
-	TRBV28	TRBJ2-2	-	CASSSNSGGELFF	TGTGCCAGCAGTTCTAACTCCGGCGGGGAGCTGTTTTTT
TRBD2	TRBV5-4	TRBJ2-1	-	CASSASGSGGNEQFF	TGTGCCAGCAGCGCAAGCGGGAGTGGGGGCAATGAGCAGTTCTTC
-	TRBV29-1	TRBJ1-2	-	CSVGSVGGTFYGYTF	TGCAGCGTTGGTTCAGTTGGCGGGACTTTCTATGGCTACACCTTC
TRBD2	TRBV7-2	TRBJ2-3	-	CASRLAGGTDTQYF	TGTGCCAGCAGACTAGCGGGGGGCACAGATACGCAGTATTTT
-	TRBV5-1	TRBJ2-5	-	CASSLGGIQETQYF	TGCGCCAGCAGCTTGGGCGGGATCCAAGAGACCCAGTACTTC
-	TRBV7-8	TRBJ2-7	-	CASSYSIGNEQYF	TGTGCCAGCAGCTATTCAATCGGGAACGAGCAGTACTTC
TRBD2	TRBV11-2	TRBJ2-7	-	CASSLVVAGYYEQYF	TGTGCCAGCAGCTTAGTGGTAGCGGGGTACTACGAGCAGTACTTC
TRBD2	TRBV7-8	TRBJ2-2	-	CASKSSGGAPGELFF	TGTGCCAGCAAGTCTAGCGGGGGGGCCCCCGGGGAGCTGTTTTTT
TRBD1	TRBV4-3	TRBJ1-2	-	CASSRDRENYGYTF	TGCGCCAGCAGCCGGGACAGGGAAAACTATGGCTACACCTTC
-	TRBV6-4	TRBJ2-7	-	CASSDSREPTYEQYF	TGTGCCAGCAGTGACTCGAGAGAGCCCACCTACGAGCAGTACTTC
TRBD1	TRBV7-2	TRBJ2-4	-	CASSPQGVLAKNIQYF	TGTGCCAGCAGCCCGCAGGGGGTACTAGCCAAAAACATTCAGTACTTC
TRBD1	TRBV9	TRBJ2-2	-	CASSALLRDSYTGELFF	TGTGCCAGCAGCGCTCTGCTGAGGGACAGTTACACCGGGGAGCTGTTTTTT
-	TRBV9	TRBJ2-2	-	CASRPSLAEDTGELFF	TGTGCCAGCAGGCCCTCCCTCGCGGAGGACACCGGGGAGCTGTTTTTT
TRBD1	TRBV6-6	TRBJ2-2	-	CASTERGTGSGELFF	TGTGCCAGCACCGAAAGGGGGACAGGGTCCGGGGAGCTGTTTTTT
-	TRBV7-3	TRBJ2-3	-	CASSLMAGSTDTQYF	TGTGCCAGCAGCTTAATGGCGGGGAGCACAGATACGCAGTATTTT
-	TRBV6-1	TRBJ2-1	-	CASRELVGDNEQFF	TGTGCCAGCAGAGAACTGGTTGGAGACAATGAGCAGTTCTTC
TRBD1	TRBV28	TRBJ1-4	-	CASSPDRGHRKLFF	TGTGCCAGCAGTCCGGACAGGGGGCACCGAAAACTGTTTTTT
TRBD1	TRBV29-1	TRBJ2-5	once	CSAQTGGETQYF	TGCAGCGCCCAGACAGGGGGCGAGACCCAGTACTTC
TRBD1	TRBV9	TRBJ1-2	-	CASSIGQEFYGYTF	TGTGCCAGCAGCATAGGACAGGAATTCTATGGCTACACCTTC
-	TRBV2	TRBJ1-1	many	CASSEVSGRGNTEAFF	TGTGCCAGCAGTGAAGTGTCGGGTCGAGGGAACACTGAAGCTTTCTTT
-	TRBV2	TRBJ2-1	-	CASGRAYNEQFF	TGTGCCAGCGGCCGGGCCTACAATGAGCAGTTCTTC
-	TRBV6-6	TRBJ2-3	once	CASRGLASADTQYF	TGTGCCAGCAGGGGGCTTGCATCGGCAGATACGCAGTATTTT
-	TRBV14	TRBJ1-1	-	CASSPGNTEAFF	TGTGCCAGCAGCCCGGGGAACACTGAAGCTTTCTTT
-	TRBV19	TRBJ1-4	-	CASSAPGFRPEKLFF	TGTGCCAGTAGTGCACCGGGGTTCCGCCCAGAAAAACTGTTTTTT